This TCR beta chain is drawn from a study of control samples from healthy donors and cancer patients (dated by TCRdb to 2020 to 2021). Remarks on this clone: It has no known antigen specificity. Base qualities were left out, and no much larger clone turns up one base away.

At the junction V is shortened by 4 bases and J by 1 base, with 10 bases in between. Reading from cysteine to phenylalanine, the CDR3 counts 14 amino acids. The DNA shown is the 42-base CDR3, in frame from base 1. The germline V gene (reference sequence) yields LGHDT for CDR1 and YNNKEL for CDR2. The library relied on the immunoSEQ multiplex PCR assay. TCRdb took over this immuneACCESS table, retaining in-frame rearrangements with V and J assigned. Such tables are incomplete; in checked studies, under half of the missing clones stem from an unresolved V gene, and the remainder is unexplained. Present in this sample are more than 150,000 clones, more than 85% of which were seen just once. Clones ranked in the top ten supply about 2.4% of the sample.

This chain is built from TRBV3-1 (or the pseudogene TRBV3-2) and TRBJ1-1; no D gene can be assigned with confidence. The specimen sequenced was blood. The origin of this receptor is a man aged 50 to 60 in good health. The sequenced DNA: TGTGCCAGCAGCCTTCTGGGTAAGAACACTGAAGCTTTCTTT. Protein translation: CASSLLGKNTEAFF.